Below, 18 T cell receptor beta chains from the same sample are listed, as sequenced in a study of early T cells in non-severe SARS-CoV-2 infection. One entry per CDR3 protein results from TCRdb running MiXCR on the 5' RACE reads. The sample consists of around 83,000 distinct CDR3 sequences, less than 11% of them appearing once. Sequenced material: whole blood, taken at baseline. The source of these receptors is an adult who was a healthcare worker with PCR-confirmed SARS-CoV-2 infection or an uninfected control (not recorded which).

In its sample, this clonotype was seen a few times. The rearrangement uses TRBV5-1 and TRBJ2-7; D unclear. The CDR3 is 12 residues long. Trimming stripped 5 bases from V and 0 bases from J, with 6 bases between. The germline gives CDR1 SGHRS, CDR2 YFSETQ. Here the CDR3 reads CASSDNSYEQYF. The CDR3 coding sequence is TGCGCCAGCAGTGACAACTCCTACGAGCAGTACTTC.

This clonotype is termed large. The CDR3 region is CASSTGGGIAGQFF. The CDR3 DNA is TGTGCCAGCTCGACAGGGGGCGGGATCGCGGGGCAGTTCTTC. The rearrangement joins TRBV27 to TRBJ2-1, with 10 positions matching TRBD1. CDR3 length equals 14 residues. CDR1 and CDR2 (germline): MNHEY, SMNVEV (reference sequence). J was trimmed by 12 bases and V by 8 bases; bases with no gene match: 13.

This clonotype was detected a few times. CDR3 protein: CSAGTGVTLQETQYF. Here the CDR3 DNA reads TGCAGTGCCGGGACAGGAGTTACCCTCCAAGAGACCCAGTACTTC. V and J are TRBV20-1 and TRBJ2-5; 8 nucleotides match TRBD1. Germline CDR1 is DFQATT and CDR2 is SNEGSKA (reference sequence). Trimming at V came to 6 bases and at J to 1 base, leaving 10 bases not matched to a gene. CDR3 length equals 15 residues.

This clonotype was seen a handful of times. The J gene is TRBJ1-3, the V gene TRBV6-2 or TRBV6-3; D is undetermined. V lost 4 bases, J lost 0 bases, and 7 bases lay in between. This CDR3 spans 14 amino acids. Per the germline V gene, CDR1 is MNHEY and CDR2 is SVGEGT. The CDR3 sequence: CASSSPGSGNTIYF. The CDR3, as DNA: TGTGCCAGCAGTTCCCCGGGCTCTGGAAACACCATATATTTT.

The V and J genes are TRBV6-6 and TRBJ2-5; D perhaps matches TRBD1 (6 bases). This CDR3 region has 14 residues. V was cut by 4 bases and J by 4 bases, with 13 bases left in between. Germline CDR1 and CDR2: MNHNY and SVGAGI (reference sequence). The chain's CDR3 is CASSFQGYRETQYF. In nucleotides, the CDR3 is TGTGCCAGCAGTTTTCAGGGGTATCGAGAGACCCAGTACTTC.

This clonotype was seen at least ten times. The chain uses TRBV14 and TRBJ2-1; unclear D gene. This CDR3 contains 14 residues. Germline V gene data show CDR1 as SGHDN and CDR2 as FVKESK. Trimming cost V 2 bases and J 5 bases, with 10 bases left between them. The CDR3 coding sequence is TGTGCCAGCAGCCAATTGGGCGGCCACAATGAGCAGTTCTTC. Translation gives CASSQLGGHNEQFF. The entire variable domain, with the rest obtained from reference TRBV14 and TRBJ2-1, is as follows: EAGVTQFPSHSVIEKGQTVTLRCDPISGHDNLYWYRRVMGKEIKFLLHFVKESKQDESGMPNNRFLAERTGGTYSTLKVQPAELEDSGVYFCASSQLGGHNEQFFGPGTRLTVL.

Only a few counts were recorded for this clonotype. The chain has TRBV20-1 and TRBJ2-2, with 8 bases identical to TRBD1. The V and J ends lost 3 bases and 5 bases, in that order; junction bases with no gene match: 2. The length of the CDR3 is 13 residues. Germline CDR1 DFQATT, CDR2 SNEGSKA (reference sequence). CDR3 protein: CSARGTGTGELFF. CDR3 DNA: TGCAGTGCTAGGGGGACAGGAACCGGGGAGCTGTTTTTT.

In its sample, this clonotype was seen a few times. In DNA, the CDR3 is TGTGCCAGCAGGACCCTCCGGGGGGAGGCCGGGGAGCTGTTTTTT. Translated, it gives CASRTLRGEAGELFF. V and J are TRBV27 and TRBJ2-2; the match to TRBD2 covers 7 bases. This CDR3 spans 15 amino acids. Germline values: CDR1 MNHEY, CDR2 SMNVEV (reference sequence). The ends lost 6 bases at V and 6 bases at J; junction bases unmatched: 10.

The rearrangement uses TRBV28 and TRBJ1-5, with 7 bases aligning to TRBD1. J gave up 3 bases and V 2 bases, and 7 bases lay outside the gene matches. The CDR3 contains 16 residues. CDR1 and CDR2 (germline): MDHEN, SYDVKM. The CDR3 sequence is CASSLPGGQINQPQHF. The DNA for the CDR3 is TGTGCCAGCAGTTTACCAGGGGGACAGATCAATCAGCCCCAGCATTTT.

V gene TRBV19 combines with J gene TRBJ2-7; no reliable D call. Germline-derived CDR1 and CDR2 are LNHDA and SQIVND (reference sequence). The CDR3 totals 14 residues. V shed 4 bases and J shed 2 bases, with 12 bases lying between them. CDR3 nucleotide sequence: TGTGCCAGTAGTACTTTTAACCTCCCCTACGAGCAGTACTTC. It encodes CASSTFNLPYEQYF.

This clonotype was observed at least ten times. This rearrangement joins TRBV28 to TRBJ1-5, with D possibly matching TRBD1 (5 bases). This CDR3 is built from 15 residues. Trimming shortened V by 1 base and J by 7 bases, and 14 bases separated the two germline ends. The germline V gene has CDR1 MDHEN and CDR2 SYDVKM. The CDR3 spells CASSLLDGRAQPQHF. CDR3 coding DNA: TGTGCCAGCAGTTTATTGGATGGCAGGGCCCAGCCCCAGCATTTT.

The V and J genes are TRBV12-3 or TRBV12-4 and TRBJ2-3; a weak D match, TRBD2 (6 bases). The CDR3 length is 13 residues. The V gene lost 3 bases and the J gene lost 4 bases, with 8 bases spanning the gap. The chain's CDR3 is CASSLGDSDTQYF. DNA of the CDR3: TGTGCCAGCAGTTTGGGGGACTCAGATACGCAGTATTTT.

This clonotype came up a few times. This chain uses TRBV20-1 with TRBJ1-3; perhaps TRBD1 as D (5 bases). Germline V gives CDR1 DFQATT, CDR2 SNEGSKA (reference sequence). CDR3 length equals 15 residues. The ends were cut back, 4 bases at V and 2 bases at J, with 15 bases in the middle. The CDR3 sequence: CSANPGTLPGNTIYF. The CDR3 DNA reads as TGCAGTGCTAATCCCGGGACGTTACCTGGAAACACCATATATTTT.

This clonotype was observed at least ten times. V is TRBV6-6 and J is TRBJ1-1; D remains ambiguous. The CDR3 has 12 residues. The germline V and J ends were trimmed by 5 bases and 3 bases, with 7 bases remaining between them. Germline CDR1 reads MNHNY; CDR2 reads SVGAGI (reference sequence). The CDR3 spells CASSPFDTEAFF. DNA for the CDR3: TGTGCCAGCAGTCCCTTCGACACTGAAGCTTTCTTT.

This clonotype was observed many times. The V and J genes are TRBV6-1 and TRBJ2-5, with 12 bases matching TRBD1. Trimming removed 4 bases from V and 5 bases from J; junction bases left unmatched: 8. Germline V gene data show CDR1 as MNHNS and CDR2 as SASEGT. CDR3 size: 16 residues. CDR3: CASSAISGTGGETQYF. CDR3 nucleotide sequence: TGTGCCAGCAGTGCTATATCCGGGACAGGGGGCGAGACCCAGTACTTC.

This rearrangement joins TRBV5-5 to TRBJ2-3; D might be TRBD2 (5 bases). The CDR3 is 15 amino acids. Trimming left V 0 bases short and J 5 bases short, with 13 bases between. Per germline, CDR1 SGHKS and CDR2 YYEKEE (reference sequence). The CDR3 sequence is CASSLDGLAGDTQYF. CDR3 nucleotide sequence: TGTGCCAGCAGCTTGGATGGCCTAGCTGGAGATACGCAGTATTTT. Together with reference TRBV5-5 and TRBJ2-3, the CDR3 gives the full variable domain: DAGVTQSPTHLIKTRGQQVTLRCSPISGHKSVSWYQQVLGQGPQFIFQYYEKEERGRGNFPDRFSARQFPNYSSELNVNALLLGDSALYLCASSLDGLAGDTQYFGPGTRLTVL.

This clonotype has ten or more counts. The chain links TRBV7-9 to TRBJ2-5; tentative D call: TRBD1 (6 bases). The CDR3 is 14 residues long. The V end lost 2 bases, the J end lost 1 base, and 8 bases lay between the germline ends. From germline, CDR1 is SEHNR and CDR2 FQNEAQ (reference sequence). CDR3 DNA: TGTGCCAGCAGCTTAACAGGGCCCCAAGAGACCCAGTACTTC. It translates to CASSLTGPQETQYF.

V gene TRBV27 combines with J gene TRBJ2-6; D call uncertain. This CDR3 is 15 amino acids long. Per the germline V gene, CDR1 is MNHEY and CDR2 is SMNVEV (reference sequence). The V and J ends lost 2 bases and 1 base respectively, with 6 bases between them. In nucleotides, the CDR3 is TGTGCCAGCAGTTTAGTAACGTCTGGGGCCAACGTCCTGACTTTC. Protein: CASSLVTSGANVLTF.